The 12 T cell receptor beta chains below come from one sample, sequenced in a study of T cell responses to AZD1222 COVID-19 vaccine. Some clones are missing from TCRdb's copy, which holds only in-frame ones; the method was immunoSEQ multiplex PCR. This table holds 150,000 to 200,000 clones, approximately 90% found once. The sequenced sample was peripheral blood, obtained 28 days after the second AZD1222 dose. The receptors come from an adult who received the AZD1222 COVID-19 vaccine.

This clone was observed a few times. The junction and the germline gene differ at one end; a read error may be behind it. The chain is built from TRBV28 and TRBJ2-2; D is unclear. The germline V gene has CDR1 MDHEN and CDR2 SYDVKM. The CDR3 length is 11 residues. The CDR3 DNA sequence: TGTGCCAGCACTAACATCGGGGAGCTGTTTTTT. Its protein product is CASTNIGELFF.

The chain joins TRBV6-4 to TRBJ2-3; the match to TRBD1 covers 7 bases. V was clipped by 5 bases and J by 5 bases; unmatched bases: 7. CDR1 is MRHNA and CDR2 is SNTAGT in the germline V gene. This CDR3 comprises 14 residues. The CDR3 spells CASSSQGDRDTQYF. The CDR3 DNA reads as TGTGCCAGCAGTTCTCAGGGGGATCGAGATACGCAGTATTTT.

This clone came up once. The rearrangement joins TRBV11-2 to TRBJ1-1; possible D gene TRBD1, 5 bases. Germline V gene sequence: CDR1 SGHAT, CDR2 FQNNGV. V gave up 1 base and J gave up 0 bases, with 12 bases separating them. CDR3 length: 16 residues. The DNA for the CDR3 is TGTGCCAGCAGCTTAGTCCGACAGCCTATGAACACTGAAGCTTTCTTT. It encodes CASSLVRQPMNTEAFF.

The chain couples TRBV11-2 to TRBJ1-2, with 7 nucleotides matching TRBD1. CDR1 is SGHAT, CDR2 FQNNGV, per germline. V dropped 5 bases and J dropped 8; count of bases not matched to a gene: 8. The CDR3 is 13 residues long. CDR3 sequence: CASSQDRAYGYTF. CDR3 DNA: TGTGCCAGCAGCCAAGACAGGGCGTACGGCTACACCTTC. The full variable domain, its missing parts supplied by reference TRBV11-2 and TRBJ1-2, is EAGVAQSPRYKIIEKRQSVAFWCNPISGHATLYWYQQILGQGPKLLIQFQNNGVVDDSQLPKDRFSAERLKGVDSTLKIQPAKLEDSAVYLCASSQDRAYGYTFGSGTRLTVV.

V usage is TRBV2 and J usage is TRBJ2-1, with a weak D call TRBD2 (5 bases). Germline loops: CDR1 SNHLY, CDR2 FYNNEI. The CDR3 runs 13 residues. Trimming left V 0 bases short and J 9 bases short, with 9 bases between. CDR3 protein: CASSEALRGEQFF. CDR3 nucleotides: TGTGCCAGCAGTGAAGCGCTTCGGGGTGAGCAGTTCTTC.

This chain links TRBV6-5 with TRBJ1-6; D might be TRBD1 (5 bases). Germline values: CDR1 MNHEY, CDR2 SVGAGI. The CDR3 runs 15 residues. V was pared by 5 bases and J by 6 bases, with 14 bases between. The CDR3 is CASSSSGTVNSPLHF. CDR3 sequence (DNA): TGTGCCAGCAGTAGTTCTGGGACCGTTAATTCACCCCTCCACTTT.

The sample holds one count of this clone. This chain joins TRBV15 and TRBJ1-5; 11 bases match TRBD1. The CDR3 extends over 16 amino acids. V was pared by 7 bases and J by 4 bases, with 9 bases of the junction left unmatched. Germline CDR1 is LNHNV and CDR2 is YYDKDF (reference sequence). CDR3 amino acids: CATKDRGQYENQPQHF. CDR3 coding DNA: TGTGCCACCAAGGACAGGGGGCAGTATGAGAATCAGCCCCAGCATTTT.

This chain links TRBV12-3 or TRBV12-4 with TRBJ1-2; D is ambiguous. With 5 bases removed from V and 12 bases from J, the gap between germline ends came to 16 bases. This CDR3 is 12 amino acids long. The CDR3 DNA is TGTGCCAGCAGTCCTGGACTGGCCGGGGACACCTTC. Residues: CASSPGLAGDTF.

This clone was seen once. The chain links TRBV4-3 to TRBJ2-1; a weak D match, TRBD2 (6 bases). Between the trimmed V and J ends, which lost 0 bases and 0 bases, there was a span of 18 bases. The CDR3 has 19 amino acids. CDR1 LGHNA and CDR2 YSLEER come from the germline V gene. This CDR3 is CASSQDPGIYGSSYNEQFF. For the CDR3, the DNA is TGCGCCAGCAGCCAAGACCCTGGAATTTACGGGAGCTCCTACAATGAGCAGTTCTTC.

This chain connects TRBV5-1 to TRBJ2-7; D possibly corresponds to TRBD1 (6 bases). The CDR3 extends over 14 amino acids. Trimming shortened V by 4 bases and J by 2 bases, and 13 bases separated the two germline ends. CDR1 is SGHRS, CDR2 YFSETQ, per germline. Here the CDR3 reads CASSPTGSPYEQYF. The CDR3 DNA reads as TGCGCCAGCAGCCCGACAGGCTCCCCCTACGAGCAGTACTTC.

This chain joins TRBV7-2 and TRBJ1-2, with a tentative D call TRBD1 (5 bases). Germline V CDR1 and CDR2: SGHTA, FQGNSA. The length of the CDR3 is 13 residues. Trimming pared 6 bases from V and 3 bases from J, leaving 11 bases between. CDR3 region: CASRWVRDYGYTF. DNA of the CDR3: TGTGCCAGCAGATGGGTCAGGGACTATGGCTACACCTTC.

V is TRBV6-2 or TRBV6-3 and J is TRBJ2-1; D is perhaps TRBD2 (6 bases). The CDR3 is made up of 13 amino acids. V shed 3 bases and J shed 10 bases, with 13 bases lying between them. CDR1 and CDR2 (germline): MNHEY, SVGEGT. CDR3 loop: CASSYGTGREQFF. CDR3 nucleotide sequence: TGTGCCAGCAGTTATGGGACTGGCAGGGAGCAGTTCTTC.